This T cell receptor beta chain was observed in a study of T cell clones after liver transplantation. As for the study in general: HCV positivity affected three of eight recipients; the rest lacked autoimmune or viral indications. Subjects received no induction therapy and standard immunosuppression until randomization at 12-24 months post-transplant. Tolerant meant at least one year fully off immunosuppression without liver enzymes above twice normal.

Study results and limitations: Conclusions were preliminary, with small, heterogeneous patient groups.

Sequenced by immunoSEQ multiplex PCR; TCRdb stores in-frame clones only, minus some. The profile shows about 70,000 clones, 80% of them singletons. CDR3 length equals 13 residues. CDR1 and CDR2 (germline): SGHVS, FQNEAQ. V was trimmed by 5 bases and J by 10 bases, leaving 14 bases between them. With regard to this clone: Its antigen is undetermined.

The chain combines TRBV7-8 with TRBJ1-4; no reliable D call. This TCR was recovered from a human patient who received a liver transplant. Some T cells may be transferred from the graft donor. The starting material was CD4+ T cells from blood, obtained 12 months after liver transplant. CDR3 in DNA: TGTGCCAGCAGCCAGGACCTCCATCGAAAACTGTTTTTT. Translating gives CASSQDLHRKLFF.